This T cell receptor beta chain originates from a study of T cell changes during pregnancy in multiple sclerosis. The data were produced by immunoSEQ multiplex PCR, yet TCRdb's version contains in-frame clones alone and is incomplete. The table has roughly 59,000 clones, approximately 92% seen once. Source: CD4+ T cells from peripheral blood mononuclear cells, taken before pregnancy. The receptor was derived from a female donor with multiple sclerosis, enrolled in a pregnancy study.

The CDR3 spells CAISVRGQDEQYF. Written as DNA, the CDR3 is TGTGCCATCAGTGTGAGGGGGCAGGACGAGCAGTACTTC. This chain joins TRBV10-3 and TRBJ2-7; 7 bases are shared with TRBD1. Per germline, CDR1 ENHRY and CDR2 SYGVKD. J gave up 5 bases and V 4 bases, and 5 bases lay outside the gene matches. This CDR3 has 13 amino acids.